The 12 T cell receptor beta chains listed next were all sequenced from one sample in a study of blood T cells in healthy people across ages. A second PCR of 7 to 11 cycles used a sample-barcoded 5' primer and a J-beta primer mix. TCRdb itself ran the 5' RACE reads through MiXCR, one entry per CDR3 protein. The sample yields 350,000 to 450,000 distinct CDR3 sequences, about 52% seen once. The sample comprised blood. Every receptor here comes from a man between 60 and 75 years old in good health.

The CDR3 sequence is CASTPRLAVDYEQYF. The CDR3, as DNA: TGTGCCAGCACCCCCCGTTTAGCGGTCGACTACGAGCAGTACTTC. V usage is TRBV7-3 and J usage is TRBJ2-5; the D gene is possibly TRBD2 (6 bases). Gene TRBJ2-7 matches the end of the DNA better, so the J call may be wrong. Germline values: CDR1 SGHTA, CDR2 FQGTGA. The CDR3 length is 15 residues.

The chain links TRBV20-1 to TRBJ2-4; 8 bases are shared with TRBD2. Matching the DNA end better, TRBJ2-7 makes the J call doubtful. The V gene's germline CDR1 is DFQATT and CDR2 SNEGSKA (reference sequence). The CDR3 extends over 15 amino acids. CDR3 sequence: CSARDRTSYSYEQYF. The CDR3 DNA follows: TGCAGTGCTAGAGATCGGACTAGCTATTCGTACGAGCAGTACTTC.

A note on this clonotype: This could be a read error, since a much larger clone is one nucleotide away. The chain couples TRBV29-1 to TRBJ2-7; unclear D gene. The assigned J gene may be wrong: the sequence end matches TRBJ2-5 better. CDR1 is SQVTM, CDR2 ANQGSEA, per germline. This CDR3 has 11 residues. The CDR3 loop is CSVDVFETQYF. DNA for the CDR3: TGCAGCGTTGATGTGTTTGAGACCCAGTACTTC.

The V gene is TRBV4-1, the J gene TRBJ2-5; 8 bases match TRBD1. With V trimmed by 3 bases and J by 2 bases, 2 bases remained unmatched. CDR1 is MGHRA, CDR2 YSYEKL, per germline. The CDR3 has 14 amino acids. CDR3 sequence: CASSQDRAQETQYF. The DNA for the CDR3 is TGCGCCAGCAGCCAGGACAGGGCTCAAGAGACCCAGTACTTC.

V usage is TRBV6-5 and J usage is TRBJ2-7; D is perhaps TRBD2 (5 bases). V was trimmed by 6 bases and J by 6 bases, leaving 12 bases between them. CDR1 and CDR2 (germline): MNHEY, SVGAGI. The CDR3 contains 12 residues. The CDR3 DNA reads TGTGCCAGCAGACTGCTAGAGGGCGAGCAGTACTTC. Its protein product is CASRLLEGEQYF.

The gene calls are TRBV29-1 and TRBJ2-1; possibly TRBD1 for D (5 bases). CDR1 and CDR2 from the germline V gene are SQVTM and ANQGSEA. The CDR3 has 17 amino acids. V dropped 4 bases and J dropped 0 bases, with 19 bases sitting between them. The CDR3 region has the DNA TGCAGCGTTGCGTTTGGGGCCGACCCGGCCTCCTACAATGAGCAGTTCTTC. This codes for CSVAFGADPASYNEQFF.

The rearrangement joins TRBV7-9 to TRBJ1-4; 9 positions agree with TRBD1. Germline assignment: CDR1 SEHNR and CDR2 FQNEAQ (reference sequence). There are 15 residues in the CDR3. Losses at the gene ends were 4 bases for V and 5 bases for J; bases not matched to a gene: 5. In nucleotides, the CDR3 is TGTGCCAGCAGCTACGGGACAGGGACGAATGAAAAACTGTTTTTT. As protein: CASSYGTGTNEKLFF.

The chain joins TRBV30 to TRBJ2-5; 8 nucleotides match TRBD1. The end of the DNA aligns better with TRBJ2-7, so the J call may be wrong. The germline V gene encodes CDR1 GTSNPN and CDR2 SVGIG (reference sequence). The CDR3 is 13 residues long. CDR3 protein: CAWTMDRAYEQYF. DNA for the CDR3: TGTGCCTGGACCATGGACAGGGCCTACGAGCAGTACTTC.

This clonotype was observed many times. The chain employs TRBV7-2 and TRBJ1-1; 12 bases line up with TRBD1. Trimming cost V 6 bases and J 6 bases; bases outside gene matches: 14. The germline gives CDR1 SGHTA, CDR2 FQGNSA. This CDR3 has 17 amino acids. The DNA of the CDR3 is TGTGCCAGCAGTTTGGGACAGGGGGCCGGGTTCAGGGCTGAAGCTTTCTTT. It specifies CASSLGQGAGFRAEAFF.

This clonotype was counted only a few times. The chain uses TRBV20-1 and TRBJ1-2, with 9 nucleotides matching TRBD1. The ends lost 1 base at V and 3 bases at J; junction bases unmatched: 3. The CDR3 sequence is 14 residues long. Germline CDR1 reads DFQATT; CDR2 reads SNEGSKA (reference sequence). The CDR3 DNA reads TGCAGTGCTAGAGGACAGGGGGTTTACTATGGCTACACCTTC. Protein product: CSARGQGVYYGYTF.

The chain combines TRBV7-9 with TRBJ2-7; 12 nucleotides align to TRBD2. V was pared by 0 bases and J by 7 bases, with 10 bases of the junction left unmatched. CDR1 is SEHNR, CDR2 FQNEAQ, per germline (reference sequence). The CDR3 consists of 17 residues. The CDR3 is CASSLAKGLAGYWEQYF. The CDR3 nucleotides are TGTGCCAGCAGCTTAGCAAAAGGACTAGCGGGGTACTGGGAGCAGTACTTC.

V is TRBV29-1 and J is TRBJ1-2; D unresolved. The ends were cut back, 0 bases at V and 0 bases at J, with 11 bases in the middle. Germline-derived CDR1 and CDR2 are SQVTM and ANQGSEA. This CDR3 is built from 15 residues. The CDR3 DNA is TGCAGCGTTGAAGACGTGTCGGAAACTAACTATGGCTACACCTTC. Its translation is CSVEDVSETNYGYTF.